This entry lists 5 T cell receptor beta chains sequenced from one sample in a study of blood T cell repertoires in COVID-19 (dated by TCRdb to 2018 to 2021). The method was the immunoSEQ multiplex PCR assay. Here the immuneACCESS table is served through TCRdb, limited to in-frame sequences with V and J called. Missing clones are a known gap in these copies; in checked studies unresolved V genes cover under half, and the rest lacks a known reason. The sample data list under 45,000 clones, and about four fifths of these were observed just once. The top ten constitute 20% to 30% of the sample. Sequenced material: peripheral blood. These receptors all come from a human donor with acute or convalescent COVID-19. The donor label of this sample is uncertain.

This chain links TRBV5-1 with TRBJ2-3; possibly TRBD1 for D (6 bases). The CDR3 is 13 amino acids. Germline assignment: CDR1 SGHRS and CDR2 YFSETQ. Trimming shortened V by 4 bases and J by 2 bases, and 8 bases separated the two germline ends. The CDR3, as DNA: TGCGCCAGCAGCACAGGGCCCACAGATACGCAGTATTTT. Its protein product is CASSTGPTDTQYF.

The genes are TRBV29-1 and TRBJ1-2; 9 bases are a match to TRBD1. Trimming at V came to 3 bases and at J to 4 bases, leaving 6 bases not matched to a gene. CDR1 and CDR2 from the germline V gene are SQVTM and ANQGSEA. The CDR3 covers 14 residues. The CDR3 DNA reads TGCAGCGTTGAGAAACAGGGGGCGGGCTATGGCTACACCTTC. Encoded protein: CSVEKQGAGYGYTF.

The chain has TRBV27 and TRBJ1-3; a possible D gene is TRBD1 (5 bases). Germline V gene sequence: CDR1 MNHEY, CDR2 SMNVEV (reference sequence). The CDR3 runs 15 residues. V was pared by 4 bases and J by 4 bases, with 14 bases between. The CDR3 DNA reads TGTGCCAGCAGTTCTAGGGGAACAAAAGGAAACACCATATATTTT. It specifies CASSSRGTKGNTIYF.

This rearrangement joins TRBV11-1 to TRBJ2-5; a weak D match, TRBD1 (7 bases). The CDR3 is 13 residues long. Germline CDR1 is SGHAT and CDR2 is FQDESV (reference sequence). Trimming cost V 3 bases and J 4 bases, with 9 bases left between them. Here the CDR3 reads CASSFQGGETQYF. CDR3 DNA: TGTGCCAGCAGCTTCCAGGGGGGAGAGACCCAGTACTTC.

This clone was counted between two and nine times. The chain combines TRBV28 with TRBJ1-1; no clear D gene. The CDR3 runs to 13 residues. From germline, CDR1 is MDHEN and CDR2 SYDVKM. V lost 3 bases to trimming and J lost 6 bases, with 11 bases between them. The CDR3 coding sequence is TGTGCCAGCAGTTTTATGCCTCGGTCTGAAGCTTTCTTT. Its protein product is CASSFMPRSEAFF.